These T cell receptor beta chains were read from a single sample in a study of blood T cell repertoires in COVID-19. Only in-frame clones appear in the TCRdb table, and some are missing; sequencing was by immunoSEQ multiplex PCR. Altogether 96,000 or so clones are present, 85% to 90% being singletons, with the ten largest covering 4% to 4.5%. The sequenced sample was peripheral blood. The receptors stem from a human donor with COVID-19, enrolled during active disease. The donor label of this sample is uncertain. CDR3s include the opening cysteine and the closing phenylalanine or tryptophan. D genes are given only for firm matches. Clone size is given for some rows only: seen once, a few or many times, or a class if the clone is expanded.

>NA|NA|TRBV27|TRBJ1-6
TGTGCCAGCAGCCTTGGGTGGGGAGGGCCGTATAATTCACCCCTCCACTTT
CASSLGWGGPYNSPLHF
>NA|NA|TRBV18|TRBJ1-4
TGTGCCAGCTCACCTAACTCGAATGAAAAACTGTTTTTT
CASSPNSNEKLFF
>NA|TRBD2|TRBV5-1|TRBJ2-7
TGCGCCAGCAGCTTGGGGCGGGAGGGTAAATACGAGCAGTACTTC
CASSLGREGKYEQYF
>NA|NA|TRBV27|TRBJ2-1
TGTGCCACCCTAAGCTCCTACAATGAGCAGTTCTTC
CATLSSYNEQFF
>NA|NA|TRBV25-1|TRBJ2-6
TGTGCCAGCAGTGCGGCGGGGTTGGGTTCTGGGGCCAACGTCCTGACTTTC
CASSAAGLGSGANVLTF
>NA|TRBD1|TRBV2|TRBJ1-1
TGTGCCAGCACCCCAGGGGGCGCGAACACTGAAGCTTTCTTT
CASTPGGANTEAFF
>medium-sized|NA|TRBV29-1|TRBJ2-7
TGCAGCGTTGTGGAGACAGACAGATACGAGCAGTACTTC
CSVVETDRYEQYF
>NA|TRBD1|TRBV19|TRBJ1-2
TGTGCCAGTAGTCATCGGGACAGCCGGATCTATGGCTACACCTTC
CASSHRDSRIYGYTF
>NA|NA|TRBV2|TRBJ1-4
TGTGCCAGCAGACGGTCAACTAATGAAAAACTGTTTTTT
CASRRSTNEKLFF
>NA|TRBD1|TRBV7-9|TRBJ1-2
TGTGCCAGCAGCTTGGGACAGTCATTCTATGGCTACACCTTC
CASSLGQSFYGYTF
>NA|NA|TRBV6-2/TRBV6-3|TRBJ1-2
TGTGCCAGCAGTTACTCCCCTCTTGACGAGGGAATTGGCTACACCTTC
CASSYSPLDEGIGYTF
>NA|TRBD1|TRBV6-5|TRBJ1-2
TGTGCCAGCGGGGGACAGACTATTTATGGCTACACCTTC
CASGGQTIYGYTF
>NA|NA|TRBV5-1|TRBJ2-3
TGCGCCAGCAGCTACCTGACTAGCACAGATACGCAGTATTTT
CASSYLTSTDTQYF
>NA|TRBD1|TRBV15|TRBJ1-5
TGTGCCACCAGAGTGGACAGGGGAGGCAATCAGCCCCAGCATTTT
CATRVDRGGNQPQHF
>NA|NA|TRBV28|TRBJ1-4
TGTGCCAGCAGTTTTCCGGGGGGCCCAACTAATGAAAAACTGTTTTTT
CASSFPGGPTNEKLFF
>NA|NA|TRBV5-6|TRBJ1-2
TGTGCCAGCAGCTTAGGCAGGGTCGAATATGGCTACACCTTC
CASSLGRVEYGYTF
>NA|TRBD2|TRBV10-3|TRBJ2-7
TGTGCCATCAGTTCCGGGACTAGCGGCTACGAGCAGTACTTC
CAISSGTSGYEQYF
>NA|TRBD2|TRBV5-4|TRBJ2-3
TGTGCCAGCAGCTTGAGGCGGGGGGGCGGCACAGATACGCAGTATTTT
CASSLRRGGGTDTQYF
>once|NA|TRBV19|TRBJ2-2
TGTGCCAGTAGTGGTTTGGGGGGGGCGACCGGGGAGCTGTTTTTT
CASSGLGGATGELFF
>NA|TRBD2|TRBV11-2|TRBJ2-1
TGTGCCAGCAGCGATAGCGGGGGGGCCAATGAGCAGTTCTTC
CASSDSGGANEQFF